The clone carrying this TCR beta chain is a singleton in its sample. Germline V gene data show CDR1 as SGHRS and CDR2 as YFSETQ. V was cut by 4 bases and J by 8 bases, with 12 bases left in between. CDR3 size: 13 residues. This sample stems from a study of blood T cell repertoires in COVID-19. The wider study: Donors in the United States, Italy and Spain gave samples during acute or convalescent COVID-19. Sample material is recorded as cDNA or gDNA derived from T cells, B-cell-depleted T cells, or PBMCs.

Profiling relied on immunoSEQ multiplex PCR, and the TCRdb table lists in-frame clones only, not all of them. The sample yields roughly 53,000 clones, 85% to 90% seen once. Sequences were obtained from peripheral blood. This chain joins TRBV5-1 and TRBJ1-4; D unclear. The sequence was collected from a human donor in a cohort sampled during active COVID-19. The CDR3 DNA reads as TGCGCCAGCAGCCCGGGAATAGGCGAAAAACTGTTTTTT. Protein product: CASSPGIGEKLFF.